The next 20 T cell receptor beta chains were all read from a single sample in a study of radiation and T cells in renal cell carcinoma. Time point meaning: blood 2 weeks post-SBRT. Indicated treatment: 15 Gy SBRT to primary tumor, nephrectomy 4 weeks later. The protocol was immunoSEQ multiplex PCR, while the TCRdb copy is restricted to in-frame clones and leaves out a portion. This sample has roughly 130,000 clones, with 88% found just once. The sequences come from blood, collected from a patient whose treatment included radiotherapy and nephrectomy. The source is a woman in her seventies with renal cell carcinoma.

The rearrangement links TRBV6-6 to TRBJ2-4, with 10 positions matching TRBD1. Trimming took 6 bases from V and 8 from J; bases not matched to a gene: 4. This CDR3 spans 13 amino acids. Germline-derived CDR1 and CDR2 are MNHNY and SVGAGI (reference sequence). The CDR3 nucleotides are TGTGCCAGCAGAGACAGGGGGCAGGACATTCAGTACTTC. Translated, it gives CASRDRGQDIQYF.

The chain carries TRBV19 and TRBJ2-5, with 8 bases that match TRBD2. CDR1 is LNHDA and CDR2 is SQIVND in the germline V gene (reference sequence). Losses at the gene ends were 5 bases for V and 4 bases for J; bases not matched to a gene: 12. The CDR3 covers 16 residues. CDR3: CASSPLLRGVSETQYF. The CDR3 nucleotides are TGTGCCAGTAGTCCCCTCCTGCGGGGGGTGTCAGAGACCCAGTACTTC.

This clone was observed a few times. CDR3 sequence (DNA): TGCGCCAGCAGCGCCACCGGGACAGGTTATGGCTACACCTTC. It yields the protein CASSATGTGYGYTF. The rearrangement uses TRBV5-1 and TRBJ1-2; 8 bases map to TRBD1. Germline assignment: CDR1 SGHRS and CDR2 YFSETQ. This CDR3 comprises 14 residues. The V gene end was trimmed by 4 bases and the J gene end by 5 bases; junction bases not matched to a gene: 7.

The rearrangement uses TRBV30 and TRBJ1-5; D remains ambiguous. Germline V gene data show CDR1 as GTSNPN and CDR2 as SVGIG (reference sequence). The CDR3 covers 11 residues. V was pared by 8 bases and J by 9 bases, with 14 bases between. CDR3 sequence: CAIWAPPPQHF. The DNA for the CDR3 is TGTGCCATCTGGGCCCCTCCGCCCCAGCATTTT.

This chain connects TRBV4-3 to TRBJ1-1, with D possibly TRBD1 on 6 matching bases. Trimming stripped 1 base from V and 1 base from J, with 16 bases between. Germline V lookup: CDR1 LGHNA, CDR2 YSLEER. This CDR3 has 17 amino acids. The CDR3 sequence is CASSQVPQGRGNTEAFF. CDR3 nucleotides: TGCGCCAGCAGCCAAGTCCCACAGGGAAGGGGGAACACTGAAGCTTTCTTT.

The chain uses TRBV5-1 and TRBJ1-4; D ambiguous. The V end lost 0 bases, the J end lost 0 bases, and 12 bases lay between the germline ends. This CDR3 is built from 17 residues. Germline V lookup: CDR1 SGHRS, CDR2 YFSETQ. The CDR3 here is CASSLGPSRATNEKLFF. The CDR3 region has the DNA TGCGCCAGCAGCTTGGGACCGTCCCGGGCAACTAATGAAAAACTGTTTTTT.

V is TRBV28 and J is TRBJ2-2, with 9 bases fitting TRBD1. Germline assignment: CDR1 MDHEN and CDR2 SYDVKM. V trimming: 6 bases; J trimming: 5 bases; junction bases outside the gene matches: 4. This CDR3 spans 14 amino acids. The CDR3 here is CASSGTGYTGELFF. DNA for the CDR3: TGTGCCAGCAGCGGGACAGGGTATACCGGGGAGCTGTTTTTT.

The rearrangement links TRBV5-6 to TRBJ2-1, with TRBD1 matching over 9 bases. J lost 5 bases, V lost 4 bases, and 10 bases had no gene match. Germline CDR1 reads SGHDT; CDR2 reads YYEEEE. This CDR3 comprises 16 residues. The CDR3 protein is CASSLFTGGKDNEQFF. Here the CDR3 DNA reads TGTGCCAGCAGCCTATTCACAGGGGGCAAGGACAATGAGCAGTTCTTC.

The J gene is TRBJ1-2, the V gene TRBV10-3; D might be TRBD1 (5 bases). CDR3 length: 15 amino acids. V gave up 0 bases and J gave up 0 bases, with 8 bases separating them. The germline V gene has CDR1 ENHRY and CDR2 SYGVKD. DNA of the CDR3: TGTGCCATCAGTGAGTCCGACAGAGCTAACTATGGCTACACCTTC. Protein product: CAISESDRANYGYTF.

DNA of the CDR3: TGTGCCAGTATGCAGGCAGGCCCTAACTATGGCTACACCTTC. Amino acid sequence: CASMQAGPNYGYTF. This chain uses TRBV19 with TRBJ1-2; no clear D. This CDR3 comprises 14 residues. V was cut by 7 bases and J by 0 bases, with 12 bases left in between. The germline gives CDR1 LNHDA, CDR2 SQIVND (reference sequence).

The table lists this clone with a few counts. The chain employs TRBV6-5 and TRBJ1-5, with unresolved D. V was cut by 6 bases and J by 10 bases, with 13 bases left in between. This CDR3 is built from 12 residues. Germline CDR1 reads MNHEY; CDR2 reads SVGAGI. Here the CDR3 reads CASRPIRGPQHF. The DNA for the CDR3 is TGTGCCAGCAGACCGATCCGCGGCCCCCAGCATTTT.

The V gene is TRBV11-2, the J gene TRBJ1-1, with D possibly being TRBD1 (6 bases). This CDR3 region has 15 residues. Germline values: CDR1 SGHAT, CDR2 FQNNGV. V was trimmed by 2 bases and J by 11 bases, leaving 21 bases between them. The DNA for the CDR3 is TGTGCCAGCAGCTTACAACCAGGGACATCCCAGGGTGCTTTCTTT. Its protein product is CASSLQPGTSQGAFF.

This chain connects TRBV11-3 to TRBJ1-4; D is unclear. Trimming removed 2 bases at V and 7 bases at J, with 5 bases between. Germline V gene data show CDR1 as SGHNT and CDR2 as YENEEA. This CDR3 contains 12 residues. The CDR3 nucleotides are TGTGCCAGCAGCTTATCCGGTGAAAAACTGTTTTTT. As protein: CASSLSGEKLFF.

The genes are TRBV7-3 and TRBJ1-2; 9 bases align to TRBD1. The CDR3 is made up of 17 amino acids. Germline V CDR1 and CDR2: SGHTA, FQGTGA. Trimming removed 5 bases from V and 6 bases from J; junction bases left unmatched: 16. CDR3 loop: CASSPQGLGQGGDGYTF. Here the CDR3 DNA reads TGTGCCAGCAGCCCCCAAGGTCTGGGACAGGGCGGGGATGGCTACACCTTC.

This chain joins TRBV7-8 and TRBJ1-3; a possible D gene is TRBD1 (5 bases). V shed 0 bases and J shed 8 bases, with 14 bases lying between them. Germline CDR1 SGHVS, CDR2 FQNEAQ. The CDR3 sequence is 15 residues long. Written as DNA, the CDR3 is TGTGCCAGCAGCTTAGCGCGCGGGACCGGGGACACCATATATTTT. Its translation is CASSLARGTGDTIYF.

V gene TRBV7-6 combines with J gene TRBJ1-3; D uncertain. CDR1 is SGHVS and CDR2 is FNYEAQ in the germline V gene. CDR3 length: 18 residues. V was cut by 1 base and J by 0 bases, with 16 bases left in between. CDR3 sequence reads: CASSLVSSVLSSGNTIYF. CDR3 nucleotide sequence: TGTGCCAGCAGCTTAGTTAGTTCCGTCTTGAGCTCTGGAAACACCATATATTTT.

This chain connects TRBV19 to TRBJ2-3, with 8 bases lining up with TRBD1. CDR1 and CDR2 (germline): LNHDA, SQIVND (reference sequence). Trimming took 6 bases from V and 1 from J; bases not matched to a gene: 6. The CDR3 totals 15 residues. This CDR3 reads CASRPPGQGTDTQYF. CDR3 bases: TGTGCCAGTAGACCGCCGGGACAGGGCACAGATACGCAGTATTTT.

The chain couples TRBV5-1 to TRBJ2-2, with a tentative D call TRBD1 (5 bases). This CDR3 contains 14 residues. The germline gives CDR1 SGHRS, CDR2 YFSETQ. Trimming removed 0 bases from V and 5 bases from J, with 8 bases in between. The CDR3 here is CASSLGTMTGELFF. The CDR3 DNA reads TGCGCCAGCAGCTTGGGGACAATGACCGGGGAGCTGTTTTTT.

This rearrangement joins TRBV7-9 to TRBJ1-2, with D perhaps TRBD1 (6 bases). The CDR3 extends over 16 amino acids. In germline, CDR1 is SEHNR, CDR2 FQNEAQ (reference sequence). V lost 5 bases to trimming and J lost 2 bases, with 18 bases between them. The CDR3 sequence is CASSLSPGHLNYGYTF. The DNA of the CDR3 is TGTGCCAGCAGCCTGAGTCCGGGACATCTGAACTATGGCTACACCTTC. The variable domain in full, with the rest retrieved from reference TRBV7-9 and TRBJ1-2, is DTGVSQNPRHKITKRGQNVTFRCDPISEHNRLYWYRQTLGQGPEFLTYFQNEAQLEKSRLLSDRFSAERPKGSFSTLEIQRTEQGDSAMYLCASSLSPGHLNYGYTFGSGTRLTVV.

This chain joins TRBV7-2 and TRBJ1-2, with unresolved D. Germline assignment: CDR1 SGHTA and CDR2 FQGNSA. The CDR3 contains 14 residues. V was clipped by 3 bases and J by 6 bases, with 14 bases between them. CDR3 bases: TGTGCCAGCAGCTTGGGAGTTCTAAACGATGGCTACACCTTC. This translates into CASSLGVLNDGYTF.